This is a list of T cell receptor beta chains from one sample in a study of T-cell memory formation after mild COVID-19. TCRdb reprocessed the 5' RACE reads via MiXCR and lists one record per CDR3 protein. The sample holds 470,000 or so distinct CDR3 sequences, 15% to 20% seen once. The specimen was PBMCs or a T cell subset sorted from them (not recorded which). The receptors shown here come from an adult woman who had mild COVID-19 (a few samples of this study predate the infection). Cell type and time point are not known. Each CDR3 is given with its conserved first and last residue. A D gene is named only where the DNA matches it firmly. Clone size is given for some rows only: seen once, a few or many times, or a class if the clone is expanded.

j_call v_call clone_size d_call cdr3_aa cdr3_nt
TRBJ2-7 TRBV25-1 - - CASSVSDSAYEQYF TGTGCCAGCAGTGTATCTGACAGCGCCTACGAGCAGTACTTC
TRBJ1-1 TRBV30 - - CAWSILGLNTEAFF TGTGCCTGGAGTATTCTGGGCCTGAACACTGAAGCTTTCTTT
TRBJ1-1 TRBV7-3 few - CASSLTGAGVGTEAFF TGTGCCAGCAGCTTAACGGGGGCAGGGGTAGGTACTGAAGCTTTCTTT
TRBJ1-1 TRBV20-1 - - CSARDRRSSMNTEAFF TGCAGTGCTAGAGATAGGAGAAGCTCCATGAACACTGAAGCTTTCTTT
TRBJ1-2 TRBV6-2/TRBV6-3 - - CASSYYRDGYTF TGTGCCAGCAGTTATTACAGGGATGGCTACACCTTC
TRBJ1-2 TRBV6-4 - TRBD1 CASSEGQGYGYTF TGTGCCAGCAGCGAGGGACAGGGGTATGGCTACACCTTC
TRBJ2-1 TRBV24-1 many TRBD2 CATSDLTSGSLEQFF TGTGCCACCAGTGATCTGACTAGCGGGAGTCTTGAGCAGTTCTTC
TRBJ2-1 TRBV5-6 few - CASSLKGEQFF TGTGCCAGCAGCTTGAAGGGTGAGCAGTTCTTC
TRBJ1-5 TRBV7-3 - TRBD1 CASSMGQGWDQPQHF TGTGCCAGCAGCATGGGACAGGGGTGGGATCAGCCCCAGCATTTT
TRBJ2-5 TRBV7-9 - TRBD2 CARPLAGSQETQYF TGTGCCAGACCACTAGCGGGGAGCCAAGAGACCCAGTACTTC
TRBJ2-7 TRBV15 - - CATSRAGESYEQYF TGTGCCACCAGCAGAGCCGGCGAGTCCTACGAGCAGTACTTC
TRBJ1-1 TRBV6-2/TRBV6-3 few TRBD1 CASRPSTGGIVAEAFF TGTGCCAGCAGGCCGTCGACAGGGGGGATAGTCGCTGAAGCTTTCTTT
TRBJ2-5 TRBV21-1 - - CASSTTMQETQYF TGTGCCAGCAGCACCACGATGCAAGAGACCCAGTACTTC
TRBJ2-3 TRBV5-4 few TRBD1 CASSAGTGADTQYF TGTGCCAGCAGCGCCGGGACAGGGGCAGATACGCAGTATTTT
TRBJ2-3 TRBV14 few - CASSQLSAPTDTQYF TGTGCCAGCAGCCAACTCTCGGCCCCCACAGATACGCAGTATTTT
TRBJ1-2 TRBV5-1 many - CASSLGQGDGYTF TGTGCCAGCAGTTTAGGTCAGGGTGATGGCTACACCTTC
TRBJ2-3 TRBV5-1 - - CASRSDSTDTQYF TGCGCCAGCAGGTCGGACAGCACAGATACGCAGTATTTT
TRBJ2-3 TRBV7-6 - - CASSLDGGGSTDTQYF TGTGCCAGCAGCTTAGACGGGGGCGGTAGCACAGATACGCAGTATTTT
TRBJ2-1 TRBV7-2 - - CASSFQAPSYNEQFF TGTGCCAGCAGCTTCCAAGCCCCCTCCTACAATGAGCAGTTCTTC
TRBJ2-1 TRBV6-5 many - CASSSLEGRLYNEQFF TGTGCCAGCAGTTCTCTGGAAGGGAGACTTTACAATGAGCAGTTCTTC
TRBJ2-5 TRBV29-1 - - CSVEEGQPKGETQYF TGCAGCGTTGAAGAAGGCCAGCCGAAAGGAGAGACCCAGTACTTC
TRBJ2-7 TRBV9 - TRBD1 CASSVGGQGYEQYF TGTGCCAGCAGCGTAGGAGGACAGGGCTACGAGCAGTACTTC
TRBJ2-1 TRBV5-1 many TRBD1 CASSSGQGPLNEQFF TGCGCCAGCAGCTCCGGACAGGGCCCGCTCAATGAGCAGTTCTTC
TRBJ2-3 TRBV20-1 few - CSARAGLPTDTQYF TGCAGTGCTAGAGCGGGCCTTCCGACAGATACGCAGTATTTT
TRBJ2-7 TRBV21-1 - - CASSARTDRRPTSYEQYF TGTGCCAGCAGCGCTCGCACCGACAGGCGCCCTACATCCTACGAGCAGTACTTC
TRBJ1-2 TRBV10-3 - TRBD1 CAISESGTGVLANYGYTF TGTGCCATCAGTGAGTCCGGGACAGGGGTGTTAGCTAACTATGGCTACACCTTC
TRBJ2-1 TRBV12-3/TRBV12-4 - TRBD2 CASSFVAGVPREQFF TGTGCCAGCAGTTTCGTAGCGGGGGTCCCACGTGAACAATTCTTC
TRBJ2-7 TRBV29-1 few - CSVDGTSSYEQYF TGCAGCGTTGACGGGACCTCCTCCTACGAGCAGTACTTC
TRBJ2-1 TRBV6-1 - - CASPKGGEQFF TGTGCCAGCCCGAAGGGGGGGGAGCAGTTCTTC
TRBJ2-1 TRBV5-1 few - CASSFKGAEKFF TGCGCCAGCAGCTTCAAAGGGGCAGAAAAGTTCTTC
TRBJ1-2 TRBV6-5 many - CASSETNNYGYTF TGTGCCAGCAGTGAGACGAATAACTATGGCTACACCTTC
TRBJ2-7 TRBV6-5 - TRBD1 CASTRTGGEQYF TGTGCCAGCACTCGGACAGGAGGCGAGCAGTACTTC
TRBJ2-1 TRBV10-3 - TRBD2 CAISTPGLAAREYNEQFF TGTGCCATCAGTACGCCGGGACTAGCGGCAAGGGAATACAATGAGCAGTTCTTC
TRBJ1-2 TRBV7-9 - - CASSFSRVGAGYGYTF TGTGCCAGCAGCTTCTCGCGGGTGGGGGCTGGCTATGGCTACACCTTC
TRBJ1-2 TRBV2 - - CASSEAPRSGIIYGYTF TGTGCCAGCAGTGAAGCGCCCAGGTCAGGGATAATCTATGGCTACACCTTC
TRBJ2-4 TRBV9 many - CASSPHGRVLAKNIQYF TGTGCCAGCAGCCCTCACGGGAGAGTATTAGCCAAAAACATTCAGTACTTC
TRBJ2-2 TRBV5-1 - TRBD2 CASSWERERTGELFF TGCGCCAGCAGCTGGGAGCGGGAACGAACCGGGGAGCTGTTTTTT
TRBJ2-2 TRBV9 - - CASSLTWGDGELFF TGTGCCAGCAGCCTGACTTGGGGGGACGGGGAGCTGTTTTTT
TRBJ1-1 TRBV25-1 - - CASSGVGDLNTEAFF TGTGCCAGCAGTGGTGTGGGGGACCTGAACACTGAAGCTTTCTTT
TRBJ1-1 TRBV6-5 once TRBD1 CASSSGGFSTEAFF TGTGCCAGCAGTTCAGGGGGATTTTCCACTGAAGCTTTCTTT
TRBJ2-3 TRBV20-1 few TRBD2 CSADPSGIETDTQYF TGCAGTGCAGATCCTAGCGGGATAGAGACAGATACGCAGTATTTT